This paragraph reports one TCR beta chain. Antigen: not known. Sequencing used immunoSEQ multiplex PCR; TCRdb keeps in-frame clones, though not all of them. The table has more than 65,000 clones, roughly 84% seen once. These data are taken from a study of OX40 agonist ivuxolimab in advanced cancers. General study findings and limits: Which antigen the expanded peripheral T cells recognized is unknown.

Trimming took 4 bases from V and 3 from J; bases not matched to a gene: 10. Germline V lookup: CDR1 SGHDT, CDR2 YYEEEE. The CDR3 consists of 16 residues. Peripheral blood came from all dose cohorts at three timepoints. The TCR sequence derives from an adult with an advanced solid tumor such as melanoma, head and neck, liver or kidney cancer. The input for sequencing was CD4+ or CD8+ T cells sorted from blood, taken in a trial of the OX40 agonist ivuxolimab. The V call is TRBV5-6, the J call TRBJ2-7, with 10 nucleotides matching TRBD2. The CDR3 bases are TGTGCCAGCAGCCCGTGGGAAGGGACTAGCGTCTACGAGCAGTACTTC. Its protein is CASSPWEGTSVYEQYF.